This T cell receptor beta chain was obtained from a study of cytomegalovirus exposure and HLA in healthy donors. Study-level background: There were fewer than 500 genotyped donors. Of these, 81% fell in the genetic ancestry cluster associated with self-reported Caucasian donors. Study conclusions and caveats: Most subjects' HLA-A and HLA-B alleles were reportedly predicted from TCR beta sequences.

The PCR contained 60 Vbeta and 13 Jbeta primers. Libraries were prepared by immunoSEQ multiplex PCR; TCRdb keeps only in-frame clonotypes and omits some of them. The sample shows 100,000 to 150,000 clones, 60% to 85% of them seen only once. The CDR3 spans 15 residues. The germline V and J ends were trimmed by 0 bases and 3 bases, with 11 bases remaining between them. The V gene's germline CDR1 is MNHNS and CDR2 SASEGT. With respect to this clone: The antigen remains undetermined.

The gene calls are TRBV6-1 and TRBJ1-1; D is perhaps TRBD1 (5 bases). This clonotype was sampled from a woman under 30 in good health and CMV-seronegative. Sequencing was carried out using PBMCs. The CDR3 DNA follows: TGTGCCAGCAGTGAAGCGCTAGGGGTGGACACTGAAGCTTTCTTT. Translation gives CASSEALGVDTEAFF.